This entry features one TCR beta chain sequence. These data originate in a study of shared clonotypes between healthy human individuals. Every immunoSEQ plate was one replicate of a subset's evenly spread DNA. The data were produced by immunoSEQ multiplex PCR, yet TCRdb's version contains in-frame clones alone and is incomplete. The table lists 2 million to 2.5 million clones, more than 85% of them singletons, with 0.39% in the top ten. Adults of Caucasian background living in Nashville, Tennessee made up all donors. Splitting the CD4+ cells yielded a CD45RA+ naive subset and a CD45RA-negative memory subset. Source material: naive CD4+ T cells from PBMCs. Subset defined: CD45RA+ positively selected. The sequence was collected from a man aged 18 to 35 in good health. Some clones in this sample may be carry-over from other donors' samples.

CDR3 DNA: TGTGCCAGCAGTCTAGGGCCATCCGGGGATGGCTATGGCTACACCTTC. This translates into CASSLGPSGDGYGYTF. The rearrangement uses TRBV2 and TRBJ1-2; D is undetermined. V lost 5 bases and J lost 4, with 20 bases in between. Germline V gene sequence: CDR1 SNHLY, CDR2 FYNNEI. The CDR3 length is 16 residues.